A selection of T cell receptor beta chains follows, all from one sample in a study of T cell responses to AZD1222 COVID-19 vaccine. Only in-frame clones appear in the TCRdb table, and some are missing; sequencing was by immunoSEQ multiplex PCR. Among 90,000 to 150,000 clones listed, about 86% were seen once. Sequenced material: peripheral blood, taken 28 days after the second AZD1222 dose. These receptor sequences come from an adult who received the AZD1222 COVID-19 vaccine. Each CDR3 is given with its conserved first and last residue. A D gene is named only where the DNA matches it firmly. Size is omitted from some rows. Given values are once, few, many or a class for expanded clones.

abundance | j_gene | len | v_gene | d_gene | CDR3aa | CDR3nt
NA | TRBJ1-5 | 12 | TRBV3-1/TRBV3-2 | NA | CASSQGGEPQHF | TGTGCCAGCAGCCAAGGAGGGGAGCCCCAGCATTTT
NA | TRBJ2-3 | 15 | TRBV19 | NA | CASSITPSFTDTQYF | TGTGCCAGTAGTATTACACCCTCCTTCACAGATACGCAGTATTTT
NA | TRBJ1-5 | 15 | TRBV19 | NA | CASSNGGVGNQPQHF | TGTGCCAGTAGTAATGGAGGGGTCGGCAATCAGCCCCAGCATTTT
NA | TRBJ1-1 | 15 | TRBV5-1 | NA | CASSLGPSGNTEAFF | TGCGCCAGCAGCTTGGGGCCCTCGGGGAACACTGAAGCTTTCTTT
NA | TRBJ1-2 | 13 | TRBV2 | NA | CASSLHVNYGYTF | TGTGCCAGCAGCCTACACGTTAACTATGGCTACACCTTC
NA | TRBJ2-3 | 15 | TRBV5-1 | NA | CASSLEGVETDTQYF | TGCGCCAGCAGCTTGGAAGGTGTGGAAACAGATACGCAGTATTTT
NA | TRBJ2-3 | 13 | TRBV5-1 | TRBD2 | CASSDGRADTQYF | TGCGCCAGCAGTGACGGGAGGGCCGATACGCAGTATTTT
NA | TRBJ1-2 | 15 | TRBV6-1 | TRBD1 | CASSDGPRGLLGYTF | TGTGCCAGCAGTGACGGACCCAGGGGGCTGCTTGGCTACACCTTC
NA | TRBJ1-2 | 13 | TRBV27 | NA | CASKTQGSYGYTF | TGTGCCAGCAAAACCCAGGGGTCCTATGGCTACACCTTC
once | TRBJ2-2 | 12 | TRBV6-5 | NA | CASRPPSGELFF | TGTGCCAGCAGGCCGCCCTCCGGGGAGCTGTTTTTT
NA | TRBJ1-2 | 14 | TRBV14 | NA | CASSQARGAYGYTF | TGTGCCAGCAGCCAAGCTCGGGGGGCCTATGGCTACACCTTC
NA | TRBJ1-4 | 15 | TRBV7-9 | TRBD1 | CASSSGTGGFEKLFF | TGTGCCAGCAGTTCCGGGACAGGGGGCTTTGAAAAACTGTTTTTT
many | TRBJ1-2 | 15 | TRBV6-2/TRBV6-3 | TRBD1 | CASSYSTMTGTGYTF | TGTGCCAGCAGTTACTCCACGATGACAGGGACTGGCTACACCTTC
NA | TRBJ2-2 | 13 | TRBV7-9 | NA | CASSSTWTGELFF | TGTGCCAGCAGTTCCACATGGACCGGGGAGCTGTTTTTT
few | TRBJ2-3 | 15 | TRBV6-5 | TRBD2 | CARRGESGGTDTQYF | TGTGCCAGGCGGGGGGAAAGCGGTGGCACAGATACGCAGTATTTT
NA | TRBJ1-5 | 15 | TRBV24-1 | TRBD1 | CATTEGTAFNQPQHF | TGTGCCACCACAGAAGGGACAGCTTTCAATCAGCCCCAGCATTTT
NA | TRBJ1-6 | 15 | TRBV6-4 | NA | CASSARDDGNSPLHF | TGTGCCAGCAGCGCCCGGGACGATGGGAATTCACCCCTCCACTTT
once | TRBJ2-3 | 12 | TRBV6-2/TRBV6-3 | NA | CASSYDIPPQYF | TGTGCCAGCAGTTACGATATACCCCCGCAGTATTTT
NA | TRBJ1-4 | 16 | TRBV28 | TRBD1 | CASSFQGETTNEKLFF | TGTGCCAGCAGTTTTCAGGGGGAAACAACTAATGAAAAACTGTTTTTT
NA | TRBJ1-5 | 15 | TRBV7-2 | NA | CASSPTWGGNQPQHF | TGTGCCAGCAGCCCGACGTGGGGGGGAAATCAGCCCCAGCATTTT
once | TRBJ2-5 | 17 | TRBV5-1 | NA | CASSLGLGATPQETQYF | TGCGCCAGCAGCTTGGGTTTGGGGGCCACACCACAAGAGACCCAGTACTTC
NA | TRBJ2-7 | 17 | TRBV23-1 | TRBD2 | CASSQAPGLAGVPEQYF | TGCGCCAGCAGTCAAGCTCCGGGACTAGCGGGAGTACCCGAGCAGTACTTC
NA | TRBJ2-6 | 19 | TRBV5-4 | TRBD1 | CASSPGGTGVWSGANVLTF | TGTGCCAGCAGCCCGGGAGGGACAGGGGTTTGGTCTGGGGCCAACGTCCTGACTTTC
NA | TRBJ1-2 | 13 | TRBV29-1 | NA | CSAEVGDNYGYTF | TGCAGCGCCGAAGTAGGAGATAACTATGGCTACACCTTC
NA | TRBJ1-1 | 15 | TRBV3-1/TRBV3-2 | TRBD1 | CASNRAGGMNTEAFF | TGTGCCAGCAACAGGGCAGGGGGGATGAACACTGAAGCTTTCTTT
many | TRBJ2-3 | 15 | TRBV6-4 | TRBD1 | CASSDGTGSTDTQYF | TGTGCCAGCAGTGACGGGACAGGGAGCACAGATACGCAGTATTTT
NA | TRBJ1-6 | 15 | TRBV20-1 | NA | CSASQRRMYNSPLHF | TGCAGTGCTAGTCAGCGCCGGATGTATAATTCACCCCTCCACTTT
NA | TRBJ2-2 | 12 | TRBV10-3 | NA | CASSGFAGELFF | TGTGCCTCTTCAGGGTTCGCCGGGGAGCTGTTTTTT
NA | TRBJ1-4 | 16 | TRBV6-2/TRBV6-3 | NA | CASSWEMDGINEKLFF | TGTGCCAGCAGTTGGGAGATGGACGGGATTAATGAAAAACTGTTTTTT
few | TRBJ1-5 | 16 | TRBV19 | TRBD1 | CASSIDRNRGHQPQHF | TGTGCCAGTAGTATAGACAGGAACAGGGGGCATCAGCCCCAGCATTTT
NA | TRBJ1-5 | 15 | TRBV19 | NA | CASSINLGYHQPQHF | TGTGCCAGTAGTATTAACTTGGGGTATCACCAGCCCCAGCATTTT
NA | TRBJ2-1 | 15 | TRBV6-5 | TRBD2 | CASSYSGSDNNEQFF | TGTGCCAGCAGTTATAGCGGGAGTGACAACAATGAGCAGTTCTTC